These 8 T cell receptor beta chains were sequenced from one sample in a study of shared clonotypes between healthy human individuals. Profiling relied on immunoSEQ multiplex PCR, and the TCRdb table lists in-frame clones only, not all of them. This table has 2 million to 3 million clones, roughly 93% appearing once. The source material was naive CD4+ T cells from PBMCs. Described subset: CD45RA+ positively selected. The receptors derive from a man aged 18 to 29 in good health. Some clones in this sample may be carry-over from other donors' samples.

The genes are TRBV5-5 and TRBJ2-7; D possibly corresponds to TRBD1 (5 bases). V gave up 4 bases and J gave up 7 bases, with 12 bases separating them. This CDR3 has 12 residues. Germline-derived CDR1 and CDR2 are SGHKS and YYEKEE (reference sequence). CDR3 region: CASSPTQGEQYF. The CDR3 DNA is TGTGCCAGCAGCCCAACCCAGGGTGAGCAGTACTTC. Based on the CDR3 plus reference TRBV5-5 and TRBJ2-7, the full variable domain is DAGVTQSPTHLIKTRGQQVTLRCSPISGHKSVSWYQQVLGQGPQFIFQYYEKEERGRGNFPDRFSARQFPNYSSELNVNALLLGDSALYLCASSPTQGEQYFGPGTRLTVT.

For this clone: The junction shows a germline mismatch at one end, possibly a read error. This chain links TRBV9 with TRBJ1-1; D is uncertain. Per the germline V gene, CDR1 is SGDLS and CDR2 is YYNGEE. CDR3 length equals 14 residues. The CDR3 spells CASSVGPPNAEAFF. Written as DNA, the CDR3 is TGTGCCAGCAGCGTAGGGCCGCCGAACGCTGAAGCTTTCTTT.

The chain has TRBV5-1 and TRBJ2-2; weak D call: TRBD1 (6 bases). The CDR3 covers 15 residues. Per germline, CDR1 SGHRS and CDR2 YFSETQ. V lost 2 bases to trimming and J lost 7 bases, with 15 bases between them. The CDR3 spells CASSFAGAGDGELFF. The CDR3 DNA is TGCGCCAGCAGCTTCGCAGGGGCAGGTGACGGGGAGCTGTTTTTT.

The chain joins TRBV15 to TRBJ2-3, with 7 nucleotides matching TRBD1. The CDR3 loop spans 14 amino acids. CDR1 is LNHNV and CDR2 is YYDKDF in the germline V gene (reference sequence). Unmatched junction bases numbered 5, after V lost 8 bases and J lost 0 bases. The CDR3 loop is CATGRDSSTDTQYF. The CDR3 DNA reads TGTGCCACCGGCCGGGACAGCAGCACAGATACGCAGTATTTT. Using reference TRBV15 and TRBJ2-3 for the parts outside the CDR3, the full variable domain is DAMVIQNPRYQVTQFGKPVTLSCSQTLNHNVMYWYQQKSSQAPKLLFHYYDKDFNNEADTPDNFQSRRPNTSFCFLDIRSPGLGDTAMYLCATGRDSSTDTQYFGPGTRLTVL.

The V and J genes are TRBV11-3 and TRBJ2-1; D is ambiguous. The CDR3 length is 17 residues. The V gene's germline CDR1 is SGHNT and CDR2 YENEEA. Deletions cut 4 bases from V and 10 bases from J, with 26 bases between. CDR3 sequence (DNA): TGTGCCAGCAGCTCGCCCCCCTTTACGGCTAGGTTATGGGAGCAGTTCTTC. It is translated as CASSSPPFTARLWEQFF. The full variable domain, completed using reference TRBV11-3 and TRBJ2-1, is EAGVVQSPRYKIIEKKQPVAFWCNPISGHNTLYWYLQNLGQGPELLIRYENEEAVDDSQLPKDRFSAERLKGVDSTLKIQPAELGDSAVYLCASSSPPFTARLWEQFFGPGTRLTVL.

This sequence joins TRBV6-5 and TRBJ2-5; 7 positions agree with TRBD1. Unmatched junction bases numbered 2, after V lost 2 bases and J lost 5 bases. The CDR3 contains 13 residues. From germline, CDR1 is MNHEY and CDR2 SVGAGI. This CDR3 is CASSYTGAETQYF. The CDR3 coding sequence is TGTGCCAGCAGTTACACAGGGGCGGAGACCCAGTACTTC.

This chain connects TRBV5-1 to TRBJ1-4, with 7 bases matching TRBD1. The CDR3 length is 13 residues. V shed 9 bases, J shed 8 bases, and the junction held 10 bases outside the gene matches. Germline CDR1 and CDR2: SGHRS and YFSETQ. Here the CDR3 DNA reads TGCGCCACCCGGACAGGAGTCGAGGAAAAACTGTTTTTT. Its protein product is CATRTGVEEKLFF.

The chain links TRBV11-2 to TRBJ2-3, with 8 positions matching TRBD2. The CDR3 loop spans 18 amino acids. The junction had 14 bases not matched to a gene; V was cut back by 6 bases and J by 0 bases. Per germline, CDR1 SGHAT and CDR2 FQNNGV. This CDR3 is CASSSSGRGGTSTDTQYF. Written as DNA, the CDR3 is TGTGCCAGCAGTTCATCCGGCCGGGGGGGGACTAGCACAGATACGCAGTATTTT.